The rows below give T cell receptor beta chains drawn from one sample of a study of blood T cells in healthy people across ages. TCRdb called the 5' RACE reads again in MiXCR, with one record for every CDR3 protein. In the table there are about 800,000 distinct CDR3 sequences, approximately 25% of which are singletons. Separately, the same data were catalogued under a study of T cells of mothers and their children.

Sequencing was carried out using blood. All receptors come from a boy between 10 and 17 years old in good health. Each CDR3 is given with its conserved first and last residue. Fields, in order: V gene, J gene, CDR3 protein.

TRBV9	NA	CASSGNGLASYNEQFF
TRBV4-1	TRBJ2-1	CASSQDMIAGYNEQFF
TRBV4-3	TRBJ2-5	CASSMDRFQETQYF
TRBV4-1	TRBJ2-5	CASSLPTTGAYQETQYF
TRBV7-2	NA	CASSLRVNPYEQYF
TRBV9	TRBJ1-6	CASSGRADRPPSNSPLHF
TRBV7-9	NA	CASSHGGGRSSEQFF
TRBV5-4	TRBJ1-2	CASRPATGAGKSYTF
TRBV20-1	TRBJ2-4	CSATSGAGGPRAKNIQYF
TRBV3-1	TRBJ2-5	CASRRSQETQYF
TRBV9	TRBJ1-4	CASSELPGPSKLFF
TRBV5-1	TRBJ1-1	CASGLTANTEAFF